The 8 T cell receptor beta chains below all came from one sample that was sequenced in a study of vaccination effects on CD4 cells after COVID-19. No antigen is known for these receptors. Some clones are missing from TCRdb's copy, which holds only in-frame ones; the method was immunoSEQ multiplex PCR. The data hold tens of thousands of clones, with 65% to 85% observed a single time. CD4+ T cell isolation took place after approximately 11 days of culture. Specimen: CD4+ T cells from PBMCs cultured without peptide, collected before COVID-19 vaccination. All receptors derive from a human donor who received a COVID-19 vaccine.

V usage is TRBV6-5 and J usage is TRBJ1-5; no clear D gene. The germline CDR1 and CDR2 sequences are MNHEY and SVGAGI. The CDR3 extends over 13 amino acids. With 6 bases removed from V and 4 bases from J, the gap between germline ends came to 10 bases. CDR3 coding DNA: TGTGCCAGCAGCCCCCGGGATAATCAGCCCCAGCATTTT. Translation gives CASSPRDNQPQHF.

This clone appeared once. The genes are TRBV19 and TRBJ2-1; a weak D match, TRBD2 (5 bases). The CDR3 is made up of 14 amino acids. Trimming stripped 1 base from V and 5 bases from J, with 9 bases between. Germline CDR1 and CDR2: LNHDA and SQIVND (reference sequence). CDR3 nucleotide sequence: TGTGCCAGTAGTATAGCGGGAAAGAACAATGAGCAGTTCTTC. The encoded protein is CASSIAGKNNEQFF.

This clone was seen a single time. The V call is TRBV3-1 (or the pseudogene TRBV3-2), the J call TRBJ1-5, with TRBD1 as a possible D gene (5 bases). The germline V gene encodes CDR1 LGHDT and CDR2 YNNKEL (reference sequence). The CDR3 covers 14 residues. V lost 1 base to trimming and J lost 9 bases, with 13 bases between them. The CDR3 region has the DNA TGTGCCAGCAGCCAAGCCCGGGGCGGTGGGCCCCAGCATTTT. Translating it yields CASSQARGGGPQHF.

The rearrangement joins TRBV9 to TRBJ2-3; D is unresolved. The CDR3 is 11 residues long. CDR1 is SGDLS and CDR2 is YYNGEE in the germline V gene. Trimming stripped 5 bases from V and 5 bases from J, with 6 bases between. The CDR3 region has the DNA TGTGCCAGCAGTAGAGGAGATACGCAGTATTTT. This gives the protein CASSRGDTQYF.

The chain employs TRBV7-2 and TRBJ2-5; D is unclear. The CDR3 sequence is 13 residues long. The germline V and J ends were trimmed by 1 base and 3 bases, with 6 bases remaining between them. Germline loops: CDR1 SGHTA, CDR2 FQGNSA. CDR3 nucleotide sequence: TGTGCCAGCAGCTTAGGTCCGAAAGAGACCCAGTACTTC. Residues: CASSLGPKETQYF.

The J gene is TRBJ2-2, the V gene TRBV6-2 or TRBV6-3; TRBD1 aligns across 9 bases. J was trimmed by 6 bases and V by 5 bases; bases with no gene match: 7. The CDR3 runs to 15 residues. Looked up from germline, CDR1 is MNHEY and CDR2 is SVGEGT. The CDR3 loop is CASSQGQGGAGELFF. The CDR3 DNA is TGTGCCAGCAGTCAGGGACAGGGAGGGGCCGGGGAGCTGTTTTTT.

In its sample, this clone was seen a few times. V is TRBV19 and J is TRBJ2-7, with 10 positions matching TRBD2. The V and J ends lost 5 bases and 7 bases, in that order; junction bases with no gene match: 14. Germline V gene sequence: CDR1 LNHDA, CDR2 SQIVND (reference sequence). The CDR3 extends over 16 amino acids. CDR3: CASSSLAGYFLREQYF. The CDR3, as DNA: TGTGCCAGTAGTTCACTAGCGGGATACTTCCTAAGGGAGCAGTACTTC.

The chain recombines TRBV4-2 with TRBJ1-2; D not certain. V was pared by 1 base and J by 4 bases, with 7 bases between. This CDR3 spans 13 amino acids. Germline V gives CDR1 LGHNA, CDR2 YNFKEQ. The CDR3: CASSQGQSYGYTF. DNA for the CDR3: TGTGCCAGCAGCCAAGGACAAAGCTATGGCTACACCTTC.